This record covers a single TCR beta chain. This sample stems from a study of blood T cell repertoires in COVID-19. TCRdb keeps only in-frame clones here, not all; method: immunoSEQ multiplex PCR. The profile covers 280,000 or so clones, with around 89% appearing a single time and approximately 12% taken by the ten largest. This TCR was recovered from a woman aged 55 to 70 with acute or convalescent COVID-19. Sequencing was done on a sample of peripheral blood.

CDR3 in amino acids: CATSRGSSSGSSYEQYF. CDR3 in DNA: TGTGCCACCAGCAGAGGATCCTCTAGCGGATCCTCCTACGAGCAGTACTTC. The chain carries TRBV15 and TRBJ2-7, with 7 bases that match TRBD2. CDR1 is LNHNV, CDR2 YYDKDF, per germline (reference sequence). The CDR3 has 17 amino acids. V shed 1 base, J shed 0 bases, and the junction held 9 bases outside the gene matches.